The clone carrying this T cell receptor beta chain was seen at least ten times. Its antigen is undetermined. The sample is drawn from a study of T cells in Graves' hyperthyroidism and ophthalmopathy. RNA transcripts were the template for amplifying TCR beta CDR3 regions. The HTBI primer set served for first-round RT-PCR of the TCR CDR3. TCRdb re-called the multiplex PCR reads through MiXCR, storing one row per CDR3 protein. This sample carries around 600,000 distinct CDR3 sequences, about a sixth of them seen once, and the ten largest clones take under 8%. Study-wide points: Clonotypes that were expanded in thyroid above 0.001 mostly appeared in blood too. Ophthalmopathy could be told apart from stable hyperthyroidism with a 13 V-J model. Onset of ophthalmopathy came a median 6.5 months after the model predicted it.

Sequenced sample: blood. The receptor's source is a woman in her 30s with Graves' hyperthyroidism.

The CDR3 coding sequence is TGCGCCAGCAGCCAAGGGACAGCGAACACCGGGGAGCTGTTTTTT. This codes for CASSQGTANTGELFF. The chain joins TRBV5-1 to TRBJ2-2, with TRBD1 matching 7 bases. The CDR3 extends over 15 amino acids. After removal of 4 bases from V and 0 bases from J, the junction contained 3 bases not matched to a gene. The germline gives CDR1 SGHRS, CDR2 YFSETQ.